The rows below give T cell receptor beta chains drawn from one sample of a study of blood T cell repertoires in COVID-19. This table comes from immunoSEQ multiplex PCR, and its TCRdb copy is limited to in-frame clones, with some not included. This table holds approximately 180,000 clones, under 80% found once. The specimen was PBMCs or T cells enriched from blood (not recorded which). The receptor source for this set is a woman in her 50s with acute COVID-19. Each CDR3 is given with its conserved first and last residue. A D gene is named only where the DNA matches it firmly. Only part of the rows carry a size: once, few, many, or a class if the clone is expanded.

DNA	CDR3	D	length	J	size	V
TGTGCCAGCAGCGTGACAGGGGTGAACACTGAAGCTTTCTTT	CASSVTGVNTEAFF	TRBD1	14	TRBJ1-1	few	TRBV7-3
TGTGCCAGCAGTGAGGACAGGGGACGCACCTTC	CASSEDRGRTF	TRBD1	11	TRBJ1-2	NA	TRBV6-1
TGTGCCAGCAGTTACTCGGCTTCTTGCACCTTC	CASSYSASCTF	NA	11	TRBJ1-2	NA	TRBV6-5
TGTGCCAGCAGCTTAGCAAGTATCACGGTTGGGGAGCTGTTTTTT	CASSLASITVGELFF	NA	15	TRBJ2-2	NA	TRBV7-9
TGTGCCAGCAGTTTTGGTCAGGGCAGGCCGTATAGCAATCAGCCCCAGCATTTT	CASSFGQGRPYSNQPQHF	NA	18	TRBJ1-5	few	TRBV28
TGTGCCAGCACCGGGGACAGTCCGGATGGCTACACCTTC	CASTGDSPDGYTF	TRBD1	13	TRBJ1-2	NA	TRBV2
TGTGCCAGCAGTACCCCCCAGGGTAACTATGGCTACACCTTC	CASSTPQGNYGYTF	NA	14	TRBJ1-2	NA	TRBV6-5
TGTGCCAGCAGTTACTCAACAGGAAGAGCTAACTATGGCTACACCTTC	CASSYSTGRANYGYTF	NA	16	TRBJ1-2	once	TRBV6-6
TGCGCCAGCAGCTTGGCTACATCCTACACAGGGACTGGAAACACCATATATTTT	CASSLATSYTGTGNTIYF	NA	18	TRBJ1-3	NA	TRBV5-1
TGTGCCAGCAGCTACGACACGGAAGGTGGCGGGGGCTACACCTTC	CASSYDTEGGGGYTF	NA	15	TRBJ1-2	NA	TRBV5-6
TGTGCCAGCAGCTCCAGGACAGCCATAATTGGGCAGTTCTTC	CASSSRTAIIGQFF	NA	14	TRBJ2-1	NA	TRBV3-1/TRBV3-2
TGTGCCAGCAGTTTACCTCCCGGGACAGGAGGATCCTTCGGCTACACCTTC	CASSLPPGTGGSFGYTF	TRBD1	17	TRBJ1-2	few	TRBV28
TGCGCCAGCAGTCATCCCGCCGCGGAAAAAAACATTCAGTACTTC	CASSHPAAEKNIQYF	NA	15	TRBJ2-4	NA	TRBV23-1
TGTGCCAGCAGCTTACAGTACACCGGGGAGCTGTTTTTT	CASSLQYTGELFF	NA	13	TRBJ2-2	NA	TRBV7-9
TGCGCCAGCAGCCAAGATGGGGGACTAGCTCCTGCTGGGGCCAACGTCCTGACTTTC	CASSQDGGLAPAGANVLTF	TRBD2	19	TRBJ2-6	NA	TRBV4-3
TGCGCCAGCAGCCTTGGCGGGGGGAACACCAATGAGCAGTTCTTC	CASSLGGGNTNEQFF	TRBD2	15	TRBJ2-1	NA	TRBV5-1
TGTGCCAGCAGACAGGGGGAAGTTTTCTATTCACCCCTCCACTTT	CASRQGEVFYSPLHF	TRBD1	15	TRBJ1-6	NA	TRBV25-1
TGTGCCACCAGCAGAGACCGACAGGACCAAGCTTTCTTT	CATSRDRQDQAFF	NA	13	TRBJ1-1	NA	TRBV15
TGTGCTAGTGGTTTGCCCCACCCGATAAAGCTAGTAAACACAGATACGCAGTATTTT	CASGLPHPIKLVNTDTQYF	NA	19	TRBJ2-3	NA	TRBV12-5
TGTGCCAGCAGCCGCACTAATGAGCAGTTCTTC	CASSRTNEQFF	NA	11	TRBJ2-1	few	TRBV6-5
TGTGCCAGCAGTAAGACAGGACGCTCTGGAAACACCATATATTTT	CASSKTGRSGNTIYF	NA	15	TRBJ1-3	NA	TRBV6-2/TRBV6-3
TGCGCCAGCAGCCTCGTCTATGGTGGGAGAGCCCCCTCCTACACCTTC	CASSLVYGGRAPSYTF	NA	16	TRBJ1-2	NA	TRBV4-1
TGTGCCAGCTCACCATCATACCGGGACAGGGGGAAGGCCGGGGAGCTGTTTTTT	CASSPSYRDRGKAGELFF	TRBD1	18	TRBJ2-2	NA	TRBV18
TGTGCCAGCAGTCCCCAGGGGGGTCAGCCCCAGCATTTT	CASSPQGGQPQHF	TRBD1	13	TRBJ1-5	NA	TRBV6-5
TGTGCCAGCAGCGTGTACCTAGCGGGGATGACTAGCACAGATACGCAGTATTTT	CASSVYLAGMTSTDTQYF	TRBD2	18	TRBJ2-3	NA	TRBV9
TGTGCCAGCAGTGGACAGGGCCTTAGCAATCAGCCCCAGCATTTT	CASSGQGLSNQPQHF	TRBD1	15	TRBJ1-5	NA	TRBV2
TGTGCCAGCAGCTTAGCGGGCGGGGGAAACACTGAAGCTTTCTTT	CASSLAGGGNTEAFF	NA	15	TRBJ1-1	few	TRBV7-6
TGTGCCAGCAGCCCGCGACTAGCGGGGGGCGGTACGCAGTATTTT	CASSPRLAGGGTQYF	TRBD2	15	TRBJ2-3	NA	TRBV7-2
TGTGCCAGCAGCTTAGGGGGAGGGATCTCTGGAAACACCATATATTTT	CASSLGGGISGNTIYF	NA	16	TRBJ1-3	NA	TRBV7-9
TGTGCCAGCAAGGATTGGGACAGCCAAGAGACCCAGTACTTC	CASKDWDSQETQYF	TRBD1	14	TRBJ2-5	NA	TRBV2
TGTGCCAGCAGTTCCCAGAGACTTTATGGCTACACCTTC	CASSSQRLYGYTF	NA	13	TRBJ1-2	once	TRBV28
TGTGCCAGCTCACCGGACAGGGGCAAGGGGAGCACTGAAGCTTTCTTT	CASSPDRGKGSTEAFF	TRBD1	16	TRBJ1-1	NA	TRBV18
TGTGCCAGCAGCCAACCTGACAGGGCCTCCGGCTACACCTTC	CASSQPDRASGYTF	TRBD1	14	TRBJ1-2	NA	TRBV3-1/TRBV3-2
TGTGCCAGCAGGGACAAAAATAACTATGGCTACACCTTC	CASRDKNNYGYTF	NA	13	TRBJ1-2	NA	TRBV25-1
TGTGCCAGCAGCGGACAGATGGACTATGGCTACACCTTC	CASSGQMDYGYTF	NA	13	TRBJ1-2	NA	TRBV12-3/TRBV12-4
TGTGCCAGCAGCCAACGGACTAGCGGGGGAAACATTCAGTACTTC	CASSQRTSGGNIQYF	TRBD2	15	TRBJ2-4	NA	TRBV7-9
TGTGCCAGCAGCTGGGGGGTCAGAGACATCTATGGCTACACCTTC	CASSWGVRDIYGYTF	NA	15	TRBJ1-2	NA	TRBV5-4
TGTGCCACATTAAGCGGTGATGAGCAGTTCTTC	CATLSGDEQFF	NA	11	TRBJ2-1	few	TRBV28
TGTGCCAGCAGTTTACGACTGGGTGTTAATGAAAAACTGTTTTTT	CASSLRLGVNEKLFF	NA	15	TRBJ1-4	few	TRBV27
TGTGCCAGCAGTCAAATCAGGGACTATAATTCACCCCTCCACTTT	CASSQIRDYNSPLHF	NA	15	TRBJ1-6	many	TRBV16